Listed here are 16 T cell receptor beta chains from one sample, sequenced in a study of brain T cells in children with intractable seizures. TCRdb's table, derived via immunoSEQ multiplex PCR, lists solely in-frame clones and lacks some. The sample contains 300,000 to 400,000 clones, nearly 95% of which appear only once. Time point denoted: blood from clinic visit 5 months post-surgery; TSC patient then seizure free. The source was peripheral blood, collected about 5 months after surgery. These receptors originate from a boy in the first two years of life with tuberous sclerosis and intractable seizures.

As to this clone: One junction end does not reproduce the germline sequence, and a read error may be involved. Distinct nucleotide sequences in the sample also encode this CDR3. The rearrangement uses TRBV2 and TRBJ1-6; 7 nucleotides agree with TRBD1. The CDR3 is 15 amino acids. In germline, CDR1 is SNHLY, CDR2 FYNNEI. The CDR3 sequence is CASREGGGRNSPLHF. The CDR3 DNA is TGTGCCAGCAGAGAGGGAGGGGGCAGGAATTCGCCCCTCCACTTT.

The chain links TRBV19 to TRBJ1-4, with TRBD1 as a possible D gene (6 bases). The ends were cut back, 9 bases at V and 3 bases at J, with 11 bases in the middle. The germline V gene encodes CDR1 LNHDA and CDR2 SQIVND (reference sequence). The CDR3 spans 13 residues. DNA for the CDR3: TGTGCCAGCAGGGGAGGGGCTAATGAAAAACTGTTTTTT. It encodes CASRGGANEKLFF.

This chain links TRBV3-1 (or the pseudogene TRBV3-2) with TRBJ2-7; D gene unclear. V was cut by 1 base and J by 4 bases, with 5 bases left in between. CDR1 is LGHDT, CDR2 YNNKEL, per germline (reference sequence). This CDR3 has 12 amino acids. In DNA form, the CDR3 reads TGTGCCAGCAGCCAAGCCGGATACGAGCAGTACTTC. Translating gives CASSQAGYEQYF.

The chain recombines TRBV12-3 or TRBV12-4 with TRBJ2-3; unclear D gene. CDR3 length: 12 residues. V was shortened by 7 bases and J by 8 bases, with 13 bases between the two germline ends. The CDR3: CASNPSGVTQYF. The CDR3 DNA sequence: TGTGCCAGCAATCCCTCTGGGGTTACGCAGTATTTT.

The chain links TRBV11-3 to TRBJ1-2, with no clear D. Looked up from germline, CDR1 is SGHNT and CDR2 is YENEEA. This CDR3 spans 13 amino acids. V dropped 1 base and J dropped 8 bases, with 11 bases sitting between them. This chain's CDR3 is CASSLAAMGGYTF. The CDR3 region has the DNA TGTGCCAGCAGCTTAGCGGCCATGGGGGGCTACACCTTC.

The chain is built from TRBV7-8 and TRBJ1-1, with 8 bases matching TRBD1. Germline CDR1 and CDR2: SGHVS and FQNEAQ. Trimming removed 5 bases from V and 3 bases from J; junction bases left unmatched: 14. This CDR3 spans 17 amino acids. Here the CDR3 DNA reads TGTGCCAGCAGCCGAGGGACAGGCCGAGTGGAAGACACTGAAGCTTTCTTT. Protein product: CASSRGTGRVEDTEAFF. Combining the CDR3 with reference TRBV7-8 and TRBJ1-1 gives the whole variable domain GAGVSQSPRYKVAKRGQDVALRCDPISGHVSLFWYQQALGQGPEFLTYFQNEAQLDKSGLPSDRFFAERPEGSVSTLKIQRTQQEDSAVYLCASSRGTGRVEDTEAFFGQGTRLTVV.

This rearrangement joins TRBV29-1 to TRBJ1-4; D gene unclear. The V gene's germline CDR1 is SQVTM and CDR2 ANQGSEA. CDR3 length: 11 amino acids. V was trimmed by 7 bases and J by 2 bases, leaving 5 bases between them. CDR3 loop: CSAGTNEKLFF. The CDR3 bases are TGCAGCGCGGGGACTAATGAAAAACTGTTTTTT. The whole variable domain, remainder taken from reference TRBV29-1 and TRBJ1-4, is SAVISQKPSRDICQRGTSLTIQCQVDSQVTMMFWYRQQPGQSLTLIATANQGSEATYESGFVIDKFPISRPNLTFSTLTVSNMSPEDSSIYLCSAGTNEKLFFGSGTQLSVL.

V is TRBV11-3 and J is TRBJ2-7; TRBD2 agrees at 12 bases. Trimming cost V 3 bases and J 4 bases; bases outside gene matches: 4. The CDR3 sequence is 15 residues long. CDR1 is SGHNT, CDR2 YENEEA, per germline. The CDR3 is CASSFRGLAGYEQYF. The CDR3 DNA sequence: TGTGCCAGCAGCTTTCGCGGACTAGCGGGGTACGAGCAGTACTTC.

This chain uses TRBV7-9 with TRBJ1-1; D unclear. The CDR3 is made up of 14 amino acids. The ends were cut back, 4 bases at V and 0 bases at J, with 9 bases in the middle. Looked up from germline, CDR1 is SEHNR and CDR2 is FQNEAQ (reference sequence). The CDR3 DNA sequence: TGTGCCAGCAGCTGGTCGGGGATGAACACTGAAGCTTTCTTT. Translating it yields CASSWSGMNTEAFF.

This clone has only one observation. The chain has TRBV7-8 and TRBJ1-1; D perhaps matches TRBD1 (5 bases). The CDR3 loop spans 15 amino acids. The V and J ends lost 1 base and 5 bases respectively, with 14 bases between them. Per germline, CDR1 SGHVS and CDR2 FQNEAQ. DNA of the CDR3: TGTGCCAGCAGCTTAGATCGGCAGGGCCGAACTGAAGCTTTCTTT. Protein sequence: CASSLDRQGRTEAFF. The full variable domain, its missing parts supplied by reference TRBV7-8 and TRBJ1-1, is GAGVSQSPRYKVAKRGQDVALRCDPISGHVSLFWYQQALGQGPEFLTYFQNEAQLDKSGLPSDRFFAERPEGSVSTLKIQRTQQEDSAVYLCASSLDRQGRTEAFFGQGTRLTVV.

The chain carries TRBV24-1 and TRBJ2-1; D is ambiguous. CDR1 KGHDR and CDR2 SFDVKD come from the germline V gene. This CDR3 is 15 amino acids long. V was pared by 3 bases and J by 6 bases, with 14 bases between. The CDR3 loop reads CATSDPNPVANEQFF. DNA for the CDR3: TGTGCCACCAGTGATCCCAACCCGGTAGCCAATGAGCAGTTCTTC.

The chain has TRBV4-2 and TRBJ1-2; D gene unclear. The CDR3 totals 13 residues. CDR1 LGHNA and CDR2 YNFKEQ come from the germline V gene. V was clipped by 0 bases and J by 5 bases, with 7 bases between them. CDR3 region: CASSQEVGYGYTF. The CDR3 DNA is TGTGCCAGCAGCCAAGAGGTGGGATATGGCTACACCTTC.

The chain links TRBV7-9 to TRBJ1-2, with a possible D match to TRBD1 (5 bases). This CDR3 comprises 14 residues. Trimming shortened V by 1 base and J by 0 bases, and 6 bases separated the two germline ends. Germline V gives CDR1 SEHNR, CDR2 FQNEAQ (reference sequence). The CDR3 DNA follows: TGTGCCAGCAGCTTAGAACAGGCTAACTATGGCTACACCTTC. Translating it yields CASSLEQANYGYTF. The full variable domain, in which reference TRBV7-9 and TRBJ1-2 provide the parts outside the CDR3, is DTGVSQNPRHKITKRGQNVTFRCDPISEHNRLYWYRQTLGQGPEFLTYFQNEAQLEKSRLLSDRFSAERPKGSFSTLEIQRTEQGDSAMYLCASSLEQANYGYTFGSGTRLTVV.

The rearrangement joins TRBV29-1 to TRBJ1-1; D perhaps matches TRBD1 (6 bases). The CDR3 totals 15 residues. The V end was cut by 0 bases, the J end by 0 bases, with 11 bases between. Per germline, CDR1 SQVTM and CDR2 ANQGSEA. The CDR3, as DNA: TGCAGCGTTGAAGATAGGGACACTTTGAACACTGAAGCTTTCTTT. It encodes CSVEDRDTLNTEAFF.

The chain links TRBV15 to TRBJ2-3, with D tentatively TRBD2 (5 bases). V was pared by 0 bases and J by 5 bases, with 12 bases between. This CDR3 is 15 amino acids long. The germline CDR1 and CDR2 sequences are LNHNV and YYDKDF (reference sequence). The CDR3 reads CATSRDQAGLDTQYF. In DNA, the CDR3 is TGTGCCACCAGCAGAGATCAGGCGGGCCTAGATACGCAGTATTTT. The full variable domain, in which reference TRBV15 and TRBJ2-3 provide the parts outside the CDR3, is DAMVIQNPRYQVTQFGKPVTLSCSQTLNHNVMYWYQQKSSQAPKLLFHYYDKDFNNEADTPDNFQSRRPNTSFCFLDIRSPGLGDTAMYLCATSRDQAGLDTQYFGPGTRLTVL.

J is TRBJ2-6 and V is TRBV6-5, with D possibly being TRBD1 (5 bases). CDR3 length equals 13 residues. Per germline, CDR1 MNHEY and CDR2 SVGAGI. V was trimmed by 10 bases and J by 2 bases, leaving 9 bases between them. The CDR3 region has the DNA TGTGCCACCAGGGCCGCTGGGGCCAACGTCCTGACTTTC. Its protein is CATRAAGANVLTF.